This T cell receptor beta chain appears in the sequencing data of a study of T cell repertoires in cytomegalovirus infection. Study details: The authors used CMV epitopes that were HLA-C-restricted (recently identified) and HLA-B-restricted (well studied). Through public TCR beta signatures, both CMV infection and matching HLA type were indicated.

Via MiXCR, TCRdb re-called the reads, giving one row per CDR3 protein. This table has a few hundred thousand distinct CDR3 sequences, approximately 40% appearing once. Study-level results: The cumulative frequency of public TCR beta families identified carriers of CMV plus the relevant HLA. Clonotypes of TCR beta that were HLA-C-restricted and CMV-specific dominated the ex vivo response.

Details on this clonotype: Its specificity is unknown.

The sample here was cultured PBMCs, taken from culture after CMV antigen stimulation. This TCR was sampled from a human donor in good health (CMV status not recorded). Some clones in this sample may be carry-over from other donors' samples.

The CDR3 is CASSLIVSRTYEQYF. The CDR3 coding sequence is TGTGCCAGCAGCTTGATCGTTAGCCGAACCTACGAGCAGTACTTC. The genes are TRBV5-5 and TRBJ2-7; no reliable D call. Germline V gene lookup returns CDR1 SGHKS and CDR2 YYEKEE (reference sequence). Trimming pared 1 base from V and 2 bases from J, leaving 13 bases between. This CDR3 contains 15 residues.